These T cell receptor beta chains were read from a single sample in a study of CD8 T cells in ankylosing spondylitis. TCRdb independently ran MiXCR on the 5' RACE reads; one entry per CDR3 protein. The sample has over 700,000 distinct CDR3 sequences, roughly 20% seen once. Sample: blood, either unsorted or a sorted T cell fraction (not recorded which). The origin of the receptors is a male donor with ankylosing spondylitis. CDR3s include the opening cysteine and the closing phenylalanine or tryptophan. The D gene is left open where the match is weak. Clone sizes are given selectively: once, few, many, or a class where the clone is expanded.

clone size | CDR3 length | J gene | D gene | V gene | CDR3 protein | CDR3 DNA
- | 16 | TRBJ2-7 | TRBD2 | TRBV5-1 | CASSQEGLKSSYEQYF | TGCGCCAGCAGCCAAGAGGGACTAAAGAGCTCCTACGAGCAGTACTTC
- | 14 | TRBJ1-2 | - | TRBV19 | CASSIVQGNYGYTF | TGTGCCAGTAGTATAGTTCAGGGTAACTATGGCTACACCTTC
- | 12 | TRBJ2-7 | - | TRBV2 | CASSMVSYEQYF | TGTGCCAGCAGTATGGTGTCCTACGAGCAGTACTTC
- | 13 | TRBJ2-7 | TRBD1 | TRBV7-9 | CASSLEAGGEQYF | TGTGCCAGCAGCTTAGAGGCAGGGGGCGAGCAGTACTTC
- | 15 | TRBJ1-4 | - | TRBV4-2 | CASSQEDFSGEKLFF | TGTGCCAGCAGCCAAGAAGACTTTTCGGGTGAAAAACTGTTTTTT
few | 13 | TRBJ1-2 | TRBD1 | TRBV15 | CATRRDSHYGYTF | TGTGCCACCCGTCGGGACAGCCACTATGGCTACACCTTC
- | 15 | TRBJ2-5 | - | TRBV5-1 | CASTIGVGPQETQYF | TGCGCCAGCACCATTGGGGTCGGGCCCCAAGAGACCCAGTACTTC
few | 16 | TRBJ2-1 | TRBD1 | TRBV12-3/TRBV12-4 | CASQPPLDRDYNEQFF | TGTGCCAGCCAGCCCCCACTTGACAGGGACTACAATGAGCAGTTCTTC
- | 11 | TRBJ2-7 | - | TRBV6-2/TRBV6-3 | CASGGAREQYF | TGTGCCAGCGGGGGGGCTCGGGAGCAGTACTTC
many | 14 | TRBJ1-5 | - | TRBV2 | CASSVKGANQPQHF | TGTGCCAGCAGTGTGAAGGGCGCTAATCAGCCCCAGCATTTT
- | 12 | TRBJ1-5 | - | TRBV2 | CASNGLDQPQHF | TGTGCCAGCAACGGTCTAGATCAGCCCCAGCATTTT
- | 15 | TRBJ2-3 | - | TRBV12-3/TRBV12-4 | CASSLERRTTDTQYF | TGTGCCAGCAGTTTGGAAAGGCGTACCACAGATACGCAGTATTTT
- | 14 | TRBJ2-5 | - | TRBV29-1 | CSVEEIDFQETQYF | TGCAGCGTTGAGGAAATAGATTTCCAAGAGACCCAGTACTTC
few | 15 | TRBJ2-2 | - | TRBV9 | CASSVARQYTGELFF | TGTGCCAGCAGCGTAGCCCGACAGTACACCGGGGAGCTGTTTTTT
few | 16 | TRBJ1-5 | - | TRBV28 | CASSSTLVGHGGPQHF | TGTGCCAGCAGTTCGACCCTGGTTGGCCACGGGGGGCCCCAGCATTTT
- | 15 | TRBJ2-4 | TRBD2 | TRBV28 | CASSFWREGKNIQYF | TGTGCCAGCAGTTTCTGGCGGGAGGGCAAAAACATTCAGTACTTC
few | 15 | TRBJ2-5 | - | TRBV5-1 | CASSPKTGAQETQYF | TGCGCCAGCAGCCCAAAAACAGGAGCGCAAGAGACCCAGTACTTC
- | 17 | TRBJ2-3 | TRBD2 | TRBV11-2 | CASSLESQRGGFNTQYF | TGTGCCAGCAGCTTAGAGTCCCAGCGGGGGGGCTTCAATACGCAGTATTTT
- | 16 | TRBJ1-1 | - | TRBV3-1 | CASSQAEGLMNTEAFF | TGTGCCAGCAGCCAAGCGGAGGGACTCATGAACACTGAAGCTTTCTTT
- | 14 | TRBJ2-7 | - | TRBV20-1 | CSAEGGFLAYEQYF | TGCAGTGCTGAGGGCGGGTTTCTGGCCTACGAGCAGTACTTC
- | 14 | TRBJ1-3 | - | TRBV20-1 | CSATQGHSGNTIYF | TGCAGTGCTACGCAGGGACACTCTGGAAACACCATATATTTT
few | 18 | TRBJ1-6 | TRBD1 | TRBV11-2 | CASSLMGQTSSYNSPLHF | TGTGCCAGCAGCCTCATGGGACAGACAAGCTCCTATAATTCACCCCTCCACTTT
few | 14 | TRBJ2-5 | - | TRBV29-1 | CSVEPVGLRETQYF | TGCAGCGTTGAGCCGGTTGGGTTAAGGGAGACCCAGTACTTC
- | 13 | TRBJ2-7 | - | TRBV20-1 | CSAYSTLTYEQYF | TGCAGTGCCTACTCGACTCTAACCTACGAGCAGTACTTC
few | 14 | TRBJ2-1 | - | TRBV11-2 | CASSSRQGFNEQFF | TGTGCCAGCAGCTCGCGCCAGGGGTTCAATGAGCAGTTCTTC
- | 15 | TRBJ2-7 | TRBD1 | TRBV20-1 | CSARPGQGILVGQYF | TGCAGTGCTAGACCGGGACAGGGAATCCTGGTTGGGCAGTACTTC
- | 12 | TRBJ1-5 | - | TRBV20-1 | CSAKTSHQPQHF | TGCAGTGCCAAGACCAGTCATCAGCCCCAGCATTTT
- | 13 | TRBJ2-7 | TRBD2 | TRBV20-1 | CSARYLAGREQYF | TGCAGTGCTAGATACTTAGCGGGAAGGGAGCAGTACTTC
- | 12 | TRBJ2-1 | - | TRBV29-1 | CSVEKQANEQFF | TGCAGCGTTGAAAAACAGGCTAATGAGCAGTTCTTC
- | 15 | TRBJ1-6 | TRBD1 | TRBV9 | CASSAWTGENSPLHF | TGTGCCAGCAGCGCGTGGACAGGCGAGAATTCACCCCTCCACTTT
few | 12 | TRBJ1-2 | TRBD1 | TRBV29-1 | CSALGQDYGYTF | TGCAGCGCCTTGGGACAGGACTATGGCTACACCTTC
- | 14 | TRBJ1-5 | - | TRBV12-5 | CASGLGVGSQPQHF | TGTGCTAGCGGTTTGGGGGTGGGATCCCAGCCCCAGCATTTT
- | 11 | TRBJ2-1 | - | TRBV7-9 | CASRKFNEQFF | TGTGCCAGCAGGAAATTCAATGAGCAGTTCTTC
- | 14 | TRBJ1-1 | TRBD1 | TRBV5-1 | CASSRGDRGTEAFF | TGCGCCAGCAGCCGAGGGGACAGGGGAACTGAAGCTTTCTTT
- | 15 | TRBJ1-5 | - | TRBV9 | CASSLTGLSNQPQHF | TGTGCCAGCAGCCTCACAGGGTTAAGCAATCAGCCCCAGCATTTT
- | 17 | TRBJ2-4 | TRBD2 | TRBV24-1 | CATSDLLAGLAKNIQYF | TGTGCCACCAGTGACTTACTAGCGGGGCTAGCCAAAAACATTCAGTACTTC